The 10 T cell receptor beta chains below all came from one sample that was sequenced in a study of CXCR3-negative and CXCR3-positive naive CD8 T cells. Researchers prepared the TRB cDNA libraries using 5' RACE with UMI labels. From its re-call of the 5' RACE reads, TCRdb lists each CDR3 protein once, without DNA. The sample includes about 43,000 distinct CDR3 sequences. The sample was memory CD8+ T cells from blood. The source of these receptors is a human donor in good health. Some clones in this sample may be carry-over from other donors' samples.

The V gene is TRBV27, the J gene TRBJ2-1; TCRdb outputs TRBD2, but without DNA this stays unchecked. The germline V gene has CDR1 MNHEY and CDR2 SMNVEV (reference sequence). This CDR3 is 16 amino acids long. CDR3 sequence: CASSLASGGGQNEQFF.

This chain uses TRBV28 with TRBJ2-2; TCRdb's assignment of TRBD2 cannot be checked, as there is no DNA. This CDR3 is built from 18 residues. Germline V lookup: CDR1 MDHEN, CDR2 SYDVKM. CDR3 protein: CASSLSLDPVTNTGELFF.

The V call is TRBV6-2 or TRBV6-3, the J call TRBJ2-7; TCRdb's D gene call, TRBD2, goes unchecked for lack of DNA. The CDR3 runs to 14 residues. Looked up from germline, CDR1 is MNHEY and CDR2 is SVGEGT. The CDR3 region is CASSLAGRPYEQYF.

The J gene is TRBJ2-5, the V gene TRBV7-9. The germline gives CDR1 SEHNR, CDR2 FQNEAQ (reference sequence). The CDR3 is made up of 12 amino acids. CDR3 amino acids: CASSLTEETQYF.

V and J are TRBV7-6 and TRBJ1-2; TCRdb's D gene call, TRBD1, goes unchecked for lack of DNA. The V gene's germline CDR1 is SGHVS and CDR2 FNYEAQ. The CDR3 extends over 14 amino acids. CDR3 residues: CASSSSGGLDGYTF.

The chain couples TRBV29-1 to TRBJ1-1; lacking DNA, the TRBD1 call made by TCRdb goes unchecked. Germline V CDR1 and CDR2: SQVTM, ANQGSEA. The CDR3 contains 13 residues. CDR3 sequence reads: CSVEAGQNTEAFF.

The J gene is TRBJ2-7, the V gene TRBV5-1; the TCRdb call, TRBD2, lacks DNA for checking. The CDR3 runs 13 residues. Germline CDR1 and CDR2: SGHRS and YFSETQ. This CDR3 reads CASRGLAPYEQYF. The entire variable domain, with the rest obtained from reference TRBV5-1 and TRBJ2-7, is as follows: KAGVTQTPRYLIKTRGQQVTLSCSPISGHRSVSWYQQTPGQGLQFLFEYFSETQRNKGNFPGRFSGRQFSNSRSEMNVSTLELGDSALYLCASRGLAPYEQYFGPGTRLTVT.

The chain is built from TRBV29-1 and TRBJ2-2. Germline loops: CDR1 SQVTM, CDR2 ANQGSEA. This CDR3 spans 16 amino acids. The CDR3 spells CSVEGADMSNTGELFF.

The genes are TRBV7-9 and TRBJ2-7. The CDR3 is made up of 14 amino acids. The V gene's germline CDR1 is SEHNR and CDR2 FQNEAQ (reference sequence). CDR3 sequence reads: CASSLGSGTYEQYF. The whole variable domain, filled in from reference TRBV7-9 and TRBJ2-7, reads DTGVSQNPRHKITKRGQNVTFRCDPISEHNRLYWYRQTLGQGPEFLTYFQNEAQLEKSRLLSDRFSAERPKGSFSTLEIQRTEQGDSAMYLCASSLGSGTYEQYFGPGTRLTVT.

This chain links TRBV15 with TRBJ2-7; TCRdb returns TRBD1, unconfirmable since there is no DNA. The CDR3 runs 14 residues. The germline V gene encodes CDR1 LNHNV and CDR2 YYDKDF (reference sequence). CDR3: CATSRDRDTYEQYF.